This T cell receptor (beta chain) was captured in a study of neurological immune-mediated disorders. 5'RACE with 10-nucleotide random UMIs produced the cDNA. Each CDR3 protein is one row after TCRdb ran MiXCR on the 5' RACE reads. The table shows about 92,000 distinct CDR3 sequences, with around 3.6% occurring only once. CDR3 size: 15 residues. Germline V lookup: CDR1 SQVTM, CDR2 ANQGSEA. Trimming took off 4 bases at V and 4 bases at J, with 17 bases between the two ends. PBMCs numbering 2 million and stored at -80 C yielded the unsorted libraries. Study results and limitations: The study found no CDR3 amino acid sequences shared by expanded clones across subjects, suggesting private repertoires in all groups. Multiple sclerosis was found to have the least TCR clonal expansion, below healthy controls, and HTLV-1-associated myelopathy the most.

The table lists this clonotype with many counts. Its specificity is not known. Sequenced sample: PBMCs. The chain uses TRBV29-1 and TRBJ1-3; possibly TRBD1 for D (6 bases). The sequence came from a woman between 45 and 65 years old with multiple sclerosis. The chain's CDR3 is CSVADPRDKGNTIYF. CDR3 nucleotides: TGCAGCGTTGCGGACCCCCGGGACAAGGGAAACACCATATATTTT.